The clone carrying this T cell receptor beta chain came up many times. The target antigen is unknown. V was shortened by 4 bases and J by 6 bases, with 18 bases between the two germline ends. CDR1 is LGHNA, CDR2 YSLEER, per germline. The CDR3 consists of 16 residues. TCRdb reanalysed the 5' RACE reads using MiXCR and keeps one entry per CDR3 protein. This sample has 300,000 to 350,000 distinct CDR3 sequences, with about 4% found just once. The data stem from a study of T cells after yellow fever vaccination. Study results and caveats: Reappearance after the booster was seen for most primary-vaccination clones, at about 95% CD4 and roughly 90% CD8.

This chain links TRBV4-3 with TRBJ2-2, with D perhaps matching TRBD1 (5 bases). The origin of this receptor is a man in his late teens or twenties who received the YFV17D yellow fever vaccine. The source was PBMCs, collected 5 days after the yellow fever booster vaccination. CDR3 amino acids: CASSRSILIRAGELFF. CDR3 DNA: TGCGCCAGCAGCCGATCAATCCTGATCAGGGCCGGGGAGCTGTTTTTT.